These T cell receptor beta chains were read from a single sample in a study of molecular identifiers for immune sequencing clone quantification. TCRdb passed the PCR reads through MiXCR, listing each CDR3 protein once. The repertoire includes 85,000 to 130,000 distinct CDR3 sequences, roughly 38% of them detected once, and 4% to 5% sits in the top ten. The sequencing sample was made of naive CD8+ T cells from blood, with Jurkat cell RNA spiked in. Receptors originate from a human donor in good health. Some libraries in this study had Jurkat cell RNA spiked in. CDR3s include the opening cysteine and the closing phenylalanine or tryptophan. A D gene is named only where the DNA matches it firmly. Clone size is given for some rows only: seen once, a few or many times, or a class if the clone is expanded.

clone_size	d_call	v_call	j_call	cdr3_nt	cdr3_aa
NA	TRBD2	TRBV6-2/TRBV6-3	TRBJ2-1	TGTGCCAGCGCCTTGGACACCAACCAAGCCACTAGCGGGATTTATGAGCAGTTCTTC	CASALDTNQATSGIYEQFF
many	NA	TRBV13	TRBJ1-4	TGTGCCAGCAGTTGGGGGCCGAACGGGGAAAAACTGTTTTTT	CASSWGPNGEKLFF
NA	NA	TRBV7-9	TRBJ1-3	TGTGCCAGCAGCGCAGACTCTCGCCTTATCTCTGGAAACACCATATATTTT	CASSADSRLISGNTIYF
NA	NA	TRBV20-1	TRBJ2-1	TGCAGTGCCCCTGGAAGTGGGAGTTGGTACAATGAGCAGTTCTTC	CSAPGSGSWYNEQFF
few	TRBD1	TRBV27	TRBJ2-7	TGTGCCAGCAGTTCCGGGACAGGTCCGAGGGAGCAGTACTTC	CASSSGTGPREQYF
NA	NA	TRBV5-1	TRBJ2-3	TGCGCCAGCAGCTTGGTCTGGGGCGACACAGATACGCAGTATTTT	CASSLVWGDTDTQYF
NA	NA	TRBV4-1	TRBJ2-7	TGCGCCAGCAGCCAAGTCGTGTCAAAGATCTACGAGCAGTACTTC	CASSQVVSKIYEQYF
NA	NA	TRBV11-2	TRBJ1-1	TGTGCCAGCAGCGGCCGAGGTGGGGGGGAAGCTTTCTTT	CASSGRGGGEAFF
NA	NA	TRBV27	TRBJ1-2	TGTGCCAGCAGTTTTTCTCGGGGGGCGATTTATGGCTACACCTTC	CASSFSRGAIYGYTF
NA	TRBD2	TRBV24-1	TRBJ2-1	TGTGCCACCAGTGGACGGACTAGAAGAGGCGATGAGCAGTTCTTC	CATSGRTRRGDEQFF
few	NA	TRBV10-1	TRBJ2-3	TGCGCCAGCAGTGAGAGCATCGCCCCAGATACGCAGTATTTT	CASSESIAPDTQYF
many	NA	TRBV28	TRBJ1-1	TGTGCCAGCAGTTTCGTTGACGGAGCGGCTTTCTTT	CASSFVDGAAFF
NA	NA	TRBV5-6	TRBJ2-5	TGTGCCAGCAGCTTGGAAGGGCCGATGGCCCCACGAGAGACCCAGTACTTC	CASSLEGPMAPRETQYF
NA	NA	TRBV9	TRBJ2-6	TGTGCCAGCAGCGTAGTATCCTCTGTGGCCAACGCCCTGACTTTC	CASSVVSSVANALTF
many	TRBD2	TRBV6-5	TRBJ2-7	TGTGCCAGCAGTGCCTCGGGAGGGCGGCAGTACTTC	CASSASGGRQYF
NA	NA	TRBV13	TRBJ2-3	TGTGCCAGCAGTACCGCGGGCACAGATACGCAGTATTTT	CASSTAGTDTQYF
few	TRBD1	TRBV7-9	TRBJ2-7	TGTGCCAGCAGCTCCGGACAGGGGAGGGACGAGCAGTACTTC	CASSSGQGRDEQYF
NA	TRBD2	TRBV27	TRBJ2-5	TGTGCCAGCTGTTGGCTAGCGGGAGTGGGTGAGACCCAGTACTTC	CASCWLAGVGETQYF
many	TRBD2	TRBV28	TRBJ2-3	TGTGCCAGCACAGTCCCTAGCGGGAAAGGAGATACGCAGTATTTT	CASTVPSGKGDTQYF
many	TRBD1	TRBV28	TRBJ1-5	TGTGCCAGCAGTTGGGGGCCCGGAGCAGGGGGGCAGCCCCAGCATTTT	CASSWGPGAGGQPQHF
few	TRBD1	TRBV7-6	TRBJ2-7	TGTGCCAGCAGCTCCAGGGGACAGCGATACGAGCAGTACTTC	CASSSRGQRYEQYF
few	NA	TRBV27	TRBJ1-2	TGTGCCAGCAGTTTAGGGGATCCAGGGGCGTTTGGCTACACCTTC	CASSLGDPGAFGYTF
few	NA	TRBV4-2	TRBJ1-4	TGTGCCAGCAGCCAAGACCGTGACGGGACGGTTAGACTGTTTTTT	CASSQDRDGTVRLFF
many	NA	TRBV13	TRBJ2-3	TGTGCCAGCTGTGGGGACACAGATACGCAGTATTTT	CASCGDTDTQYF
many	NA	TRBV4-3	TRBJ2-7	TGCGCCAGCAGCCCCTGGGCGGGGACCTACGAGCAGTACTTC	CASSPWAGTYEQYF
many	TRBD1	TRBV6-4	TRBJ2-3	TGTGCCAGCAGACCGGGACAGGGTTTAGATACGCAGTATTTT	CASRPGQGLDTQYF
many	TRBD2	TRBV7-2	TRBJ2-5	TGTGCCAGCAAGGGACTAGTCGGCGGCCAAGAGACCCAGTACTTC	CASKGLVGGQETQYF
NA	TRBD1	TRBV6-2/TRBV6-3	TRBJ2-7	TGTGCCAGCACCGGGACAGCTTCCTACGAGCAGTACTTC	CASTGTASYEQYF
NA	NA	TRBV12-2	TRBJ2-5	NA	CASRFDNFAGGTQYF
NA	NA	TRBV7-8	TRBJ2-7	TGTGCCAGCAGCTTAGCACAGTCCTACGAGCAGTACTTC	CASSLAQSYEQYF
NA	NA	TRBV4-3	TRBJ2-7	TGCGCCAGCAGCCAAGACGGGCAGAAACACTACGAGCAGTACTTC	CASSQDGQKHYEQYF
NA	TRBD2	TRBV20-1	TRBJ2-3	TGCAGTGCTCCAAGGCGGGAGGGCCCCGATACGCAGTATTTT	CSAPRREGPDTQYF
few	NA	TRBV14	TRBJ2-1	TGTGCCAGCAGCCAATACAATGAGCAGTTCTTC	CASSQYNEQFF
few	NA	TRBV28	TRBJ2-2	TGTGCCAGCAGTTTACTAGTTACCGGGGAGCTGTTTTTT	CASSLLVTGELFF
many	NA	TRBV14	TRBJ2-5	TGTGCCAGCAGCCAGTTGTCAGGACAAGAGACCCAGTACTTC	CASSQLSGQETQYF
many	TRBD2	TRBV7-9	TRBJ2-3	TGTGCCGCAGAGGCTAGCGGGAGTGTCTCAGATACGCAGTATTTT	CAAEASGSVSDTQYF